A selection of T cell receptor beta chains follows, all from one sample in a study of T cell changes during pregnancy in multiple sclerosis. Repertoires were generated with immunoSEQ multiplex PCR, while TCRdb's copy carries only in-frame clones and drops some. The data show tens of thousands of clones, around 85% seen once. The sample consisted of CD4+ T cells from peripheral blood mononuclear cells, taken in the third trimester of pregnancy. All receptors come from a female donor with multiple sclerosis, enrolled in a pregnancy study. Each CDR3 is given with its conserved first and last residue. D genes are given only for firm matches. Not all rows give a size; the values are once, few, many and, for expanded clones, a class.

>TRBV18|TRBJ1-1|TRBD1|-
CASSQWTGGNTEAFF
TGTGCCAGCTCACAATGGACAGGTGGGAACACTGAAGCTTTCTTT
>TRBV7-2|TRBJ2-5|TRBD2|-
CASSFGAGGQETQYF
TGTGCCAGCAGCTTCGGGGCGGGGGGGCAGGAGACCCAGTACTTC
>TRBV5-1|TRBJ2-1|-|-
CASRPEGTPSNEQFF
TGCGCCAGCAGGCCCGAGGGGACTCCGAGTAATGAGCAGTTCTTC
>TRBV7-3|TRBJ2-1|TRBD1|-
CASSPGQGAITGPLGSYNEQFF
TGTGCCAGCAGTCCGGGACAGGGGGCAATCACCGGCCCCTTGGGTTCCTACAATGAGCAGTTCTTC
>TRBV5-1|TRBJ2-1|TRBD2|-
CASSFTSGLRQFF
TGCGCCAGCAGCTTTACTAGCGGACTGAGACAGTTCTTC
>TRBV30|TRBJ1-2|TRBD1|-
CASRTGLSYGYTF
TGTGCCTCCCGGACAGGGCTAAGCTATGGCTACACCTTC
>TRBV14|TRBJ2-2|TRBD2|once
CASSQLAGPGELFF
TGTGCCAGCAGCCAACTAGCGGGACCCGGGGAGCTGTTTTTT
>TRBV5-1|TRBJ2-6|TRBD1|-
CASSLVRGSGANVLTF
TGCGCCAGCAGCTTGGTCAGGGGGTCTGGGGCCAATGTCCTGACTTTC
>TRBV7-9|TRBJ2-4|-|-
CASSPVGGGRHENIQYF
TGTGCCAGCAGCCCCGTAGGGGGGGGTAGACACGAGAACATTCAGTACTTC
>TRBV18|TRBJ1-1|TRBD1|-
CASSLNPGQLANTEAFF
TGTGCCAGCTCACTTAACCCGGGACAGCTAGCGAACACTGAAGCTTTCTTT
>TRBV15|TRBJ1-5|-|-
CATGRGASYSNQPQHF
TGTGCCACCGGCAGGGGAGCCTCTTATAGCAATCAGCCCCAGCATTTT
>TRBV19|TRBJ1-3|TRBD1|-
CASSIFRRDRAGNTIYF
TGTGCCAGTAGTATCTTCCGCCGGGACAGGGCTGGAAACACCATATATTTT
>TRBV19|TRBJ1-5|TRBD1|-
CASRLEGATQPQHF
TGTGCCAGTAGGCTGGAGGGGGCCACCCAGCCCCAGCATTTT
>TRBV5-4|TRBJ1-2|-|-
CASSLDSNYGYTF
TGTGCCAGCAGCTTGGACAGTAACTATGGCTACACCTTC
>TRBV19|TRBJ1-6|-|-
CASSSRVFNSPLHF
TGTGCCAGTAGCAGCCGGGTTTTTAATTCACCCCTCCACTTT
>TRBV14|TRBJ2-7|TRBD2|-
CASSQGELAGASIFTYEQYF
TGTGCCAGCAGCCAAGGTGAACTAGCGGGAGCATCTATTTTTACCTACGAGCAGTACTTC
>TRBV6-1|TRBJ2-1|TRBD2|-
CASTLGLAINEQFF
TGTGCCAGCACCCTGGGACTAGCGATCAATGAGCAGTTCTTC
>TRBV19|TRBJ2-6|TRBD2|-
CASNPREVAGANVLTF
TGTGCCAGTAATCCCCGGGAGGTGGCTGGGGCCAACGTCCTGACTTTC
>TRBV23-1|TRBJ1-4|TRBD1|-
CASSLNFSGTGNRGDNEKLFF
TGCGCCAGCAGCCTTAATTTTTCCGGGACAGGGAACCGCGGAGACAATGAAAAACTGTTTTTT
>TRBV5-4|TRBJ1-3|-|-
CASSSLDGVGNTIYF
TGTGCCAGCAGCTCCCTGGACGGGGTTGGAAACACCATATATTTT
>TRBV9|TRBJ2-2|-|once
CASSVVGRPAAGELFF
TGTGCCAGCAGCGTAGTTGGGAGGCCCGCCGCCGGGGAGCTGTTTTTT
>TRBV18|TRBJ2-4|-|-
CASSPPLGAAKNIQYF
TGTGCCAGCTCACCACCCCTGGGGGCAGCCAAAAACATTCAGTACTTC
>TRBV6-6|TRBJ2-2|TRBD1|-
CASNHRGTAGELFF
TGTGCCAGCAACCACAGGGGGACCGCCGGGGAGCTGTTTTTT
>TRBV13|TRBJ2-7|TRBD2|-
CASSSGGEQYF
TGTGCCAGCAGCTCGGGGGGCGAGCAGTACTTC
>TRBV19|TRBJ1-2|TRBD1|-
CASSIAGGKYGYTF
TGTGCCAGTAGTATAGCAGGGGGGAAATATGGCTACACCTTC
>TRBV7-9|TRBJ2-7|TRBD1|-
CASSLAGQGISDGIYEQYF
TGTGCCAGCAGCCTCGCTGGACAGGGAATCTCAGACGGGATCTACGAGCAGTACTTC
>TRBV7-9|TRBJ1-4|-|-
CASSPQGTNEKLFF
TGTGCCAGCAGCCCCCAGGGGACCAATGAAAAACTGTTTTTT
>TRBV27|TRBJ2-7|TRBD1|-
CASSPSPGQGSTYEQYF
TGTGCCAGCAGTCCGAGCCCGGGACAGGGTTCCACCTACGAGCAGTACTTC
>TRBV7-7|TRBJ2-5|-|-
CASSLSGEETQYF
TGTGCCAGCAGCTTAAGTGGGGAGGAGACCCAGTACTTC
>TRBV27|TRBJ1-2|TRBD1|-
CASSLEGPTGFGGYTF
TGTGCCAGCAGTTTAGAGGGCCCGACAGGGTTCGGAGGCTACACCTTC
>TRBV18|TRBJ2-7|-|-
CASSPLSRGYEQYF
TGTGCCAGCTCACCACTTTCCAGGGGCTACGAGCAGTACTTC
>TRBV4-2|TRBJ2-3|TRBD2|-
CASSHTGSGGATDTQYF
TGTGCCAGCAGCCACACAGGGAGCGGGGGGGCGACAGATACGCAGTATTTT
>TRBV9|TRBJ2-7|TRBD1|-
CASSVGGQGNKQYF
TGTGCCAGCAGCGTAGGTGGACAGGGTAATAAGCAGTACTTC
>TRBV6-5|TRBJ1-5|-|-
CASSSTGSNQPQHF
TGTGCCAGCAGTTCCACAGGGAGCAATCAGCCCCAGCATTTT
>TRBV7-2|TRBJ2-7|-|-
CASSRDGGLEQYF
TGTGCCAGCAGCCGGGACGGAGGGCTCGAGCAGTACTTC